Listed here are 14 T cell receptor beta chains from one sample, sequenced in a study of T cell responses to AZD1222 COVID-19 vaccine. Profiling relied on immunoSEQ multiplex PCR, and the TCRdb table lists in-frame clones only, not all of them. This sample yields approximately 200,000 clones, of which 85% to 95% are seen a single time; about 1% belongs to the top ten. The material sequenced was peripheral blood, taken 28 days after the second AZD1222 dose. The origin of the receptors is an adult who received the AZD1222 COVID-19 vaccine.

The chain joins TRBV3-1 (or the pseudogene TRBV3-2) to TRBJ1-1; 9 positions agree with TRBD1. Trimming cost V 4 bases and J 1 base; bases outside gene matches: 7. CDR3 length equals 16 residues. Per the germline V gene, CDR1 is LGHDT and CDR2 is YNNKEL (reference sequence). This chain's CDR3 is CASSRTQGAWNTEAFF. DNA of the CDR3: TGTGCCAGCAGCCGAACACAGGGGGCGTGGAACACTGAAGCTTTCTTT.

CDR3 in amino acids: CASAGGLAGGWFF. The CDR3, as DNA: TGTGCCAGCGCAGGCGGACTAGCGGGGGGGTGGTTCTTC. This chain connects TRBV27 to TRBJ2-1, with 15 bases that match TRBD2. This CDR3 is built from 13 residues. V was pared by 8 bases and J by 15 bases, with 8 bases of the junction left unmatched. Germline V gives CDR1 MNHEY, CDR2 SMNVEV (reference sequence).

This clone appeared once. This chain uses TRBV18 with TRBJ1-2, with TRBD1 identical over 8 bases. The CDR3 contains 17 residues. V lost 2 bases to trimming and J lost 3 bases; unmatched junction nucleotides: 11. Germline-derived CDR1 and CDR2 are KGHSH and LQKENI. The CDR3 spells CASSPFGSGTGDYGYTF. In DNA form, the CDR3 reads TGTGCCAGCTCACCATTTGGGAGTGGGACAGGAGACTATGGCTACACCTTC.

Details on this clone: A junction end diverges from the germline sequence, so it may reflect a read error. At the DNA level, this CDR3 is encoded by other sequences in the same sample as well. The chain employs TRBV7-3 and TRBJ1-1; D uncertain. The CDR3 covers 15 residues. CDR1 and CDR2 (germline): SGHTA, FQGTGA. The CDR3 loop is CASSLSGIGNTEAFF. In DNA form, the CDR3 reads TGTGCCAGCAGCTTAAGCGGTATTGGGAACACTGAAGCCTTCTTT.

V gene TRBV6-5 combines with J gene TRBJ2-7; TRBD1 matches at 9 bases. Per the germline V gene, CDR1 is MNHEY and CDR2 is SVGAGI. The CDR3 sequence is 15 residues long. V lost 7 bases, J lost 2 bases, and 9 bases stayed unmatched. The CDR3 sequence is CASTWDRATTYEQYF. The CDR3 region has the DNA TGTGCCAGCACCTGGGACAGGGCTACTACCTACGAGCAGTACTTC.

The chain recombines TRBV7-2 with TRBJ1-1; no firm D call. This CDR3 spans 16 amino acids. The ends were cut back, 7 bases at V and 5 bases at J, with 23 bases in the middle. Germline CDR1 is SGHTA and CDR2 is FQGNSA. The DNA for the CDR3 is TGTGCCAGCACCCCCCATTCGGGTCCCCCGGGGACTGAAGCTTTCTTT. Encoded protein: CASTPHSGPPGTEAFF. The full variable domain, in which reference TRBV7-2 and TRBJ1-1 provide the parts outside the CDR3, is GAGVSQSPSNKVTEKGKDVELRCDPISGHTALYWYRQSLGQGLEFLIYFQGNSAPDKSGLPSDRFSAERTGGSVSTLTIQRTQQEDSAVYLCASTPHSGPPGTEAFFGQGTRLTVV.

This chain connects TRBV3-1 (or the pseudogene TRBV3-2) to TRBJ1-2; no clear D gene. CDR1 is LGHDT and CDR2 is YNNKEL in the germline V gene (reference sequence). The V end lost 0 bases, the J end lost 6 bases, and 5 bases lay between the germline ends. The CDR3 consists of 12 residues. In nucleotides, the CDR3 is TGTGCCAGCAGCCAAGATGTTAATGGCTACACCTTC. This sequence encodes CASSQDVNGYTF.

CDR3: CASSQGLAGTLYF. CDR3 DNA: TGTGCCAGCAGCCAGGGACTAGCGGGCACCCTGTATTTT. This sequence joins TRBV3-1 (or the pseudogene TRBV3-2) and TRBJ2-3, with 12 nucleotides matching TRBD2. Germline values: CDR1 LGHDT, CDR2 YNNKEL (reference sequence). This CDR3 has 13 amino acids. J gave up 14 bases and V 3 bases, and 6 bases lay outside the gene matches.

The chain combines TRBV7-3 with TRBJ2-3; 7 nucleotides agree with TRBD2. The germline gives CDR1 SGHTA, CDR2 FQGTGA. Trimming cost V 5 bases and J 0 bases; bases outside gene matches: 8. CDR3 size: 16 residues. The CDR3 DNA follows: TGTGCCAGCAGCCTTCTGGGTAGCGGGAGCACAGATACGCAGTATTTT. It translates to CASSLLGSGSTDTQYF.

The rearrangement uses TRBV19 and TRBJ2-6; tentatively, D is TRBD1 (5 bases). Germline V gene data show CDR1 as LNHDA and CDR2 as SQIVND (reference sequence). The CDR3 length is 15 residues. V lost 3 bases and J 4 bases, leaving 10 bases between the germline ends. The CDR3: CASSMGRAGANVLTF. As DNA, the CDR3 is TGTGCCAGTAGTATGGGCAGGGCGGGGGCCAACGTCCTGACTTTC.

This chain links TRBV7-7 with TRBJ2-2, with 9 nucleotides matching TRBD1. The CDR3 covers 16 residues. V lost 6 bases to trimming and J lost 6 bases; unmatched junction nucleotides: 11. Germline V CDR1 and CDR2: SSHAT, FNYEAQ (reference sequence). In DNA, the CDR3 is TGTGCCAGCAGGGGAACCGGGACAGGGACGGCCGGGGAGCTGTTTTTT. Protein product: CASRGTGTGTAGELFF. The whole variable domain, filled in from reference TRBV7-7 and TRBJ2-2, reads GAGVSQSPRYKVTKRGQDVTLRCDPISSHATLYWYQQALGQGPEFLTYFNYEAQPDKSGLPSDRFSAERPEGSISTLTIQRTEQRDSAMYRCASRGTGTGTAGELFFGEGSRLTVL.

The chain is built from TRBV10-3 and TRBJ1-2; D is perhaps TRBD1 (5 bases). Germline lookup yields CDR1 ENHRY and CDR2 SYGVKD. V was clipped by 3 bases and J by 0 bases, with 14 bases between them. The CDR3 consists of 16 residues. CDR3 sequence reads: CAISERGLPSNYGYTF. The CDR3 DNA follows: TGTGCCATCAGTGAACGGGGGTTGCCCTCTAACTATGGCTACACCTTC.

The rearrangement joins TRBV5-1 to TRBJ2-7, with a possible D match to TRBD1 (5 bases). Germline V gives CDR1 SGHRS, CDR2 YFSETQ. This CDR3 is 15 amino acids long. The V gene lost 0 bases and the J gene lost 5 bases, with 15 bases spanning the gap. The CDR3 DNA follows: TGCGCCAGCAGCTTGGCCCCAGGGCAGGAGAACGAGCAGTACTTC. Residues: CASSLAPGQENEQYF.

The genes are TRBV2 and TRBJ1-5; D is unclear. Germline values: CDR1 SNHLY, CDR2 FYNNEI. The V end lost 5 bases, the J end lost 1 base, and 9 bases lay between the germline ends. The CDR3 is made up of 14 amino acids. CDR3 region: CASSPDRSNQPQHF. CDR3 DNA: TGTGCCAGCAGTCCCGACCGGAGCAATCAGCCCCAGCATTTT.